Listed below are T cell receptor beta chains from one sample, sequenced in a study of sequential checkpoint blockade in melanoma. Sequenced by immunoSEQ multiplex PCR; TCRdb stores in-frame clones only, minus some. The table records tens of thousands of clones, roughly nine tenths of them present only once. Source: CD8+ T cells sorted from blood (inferred from file names), taken from a patient given nivolumab and ipilimumab in sequence. Receptors were obtained from a human donor with melanoma. Each CDR3 is given with its conserved first and last residue. The D gene is left open where the match is weak. Not all rows give a size; the values are once, few, many and, for expanded clones, a class.

CDR3 DNA	CDR3 protein	clone size	D gene	V gene	J gene
TGTGCCAGCAGTGCAGGGTCTGGGGCCAACGTCCTGACTTTC	CASSAGSGANVLTF	.	.	TRBV5-6	TRBJ2-6
TGTGCCAGCAGCTTAGGAGGAGTACGGGGACAGGGCGCTAACTATGGCTACACCTTC	CASSLGGVRGQGANYGYTF	once	TRBD1	TRBV7-3	TRBJ1-2
TGTGCCAGCAGTCCAGGAAACGAGCAGTACTTC	CASSPGNEQYF	.	.	TRBV11-2	TRBJ2-7
TGTGCCAGCAGCCATTCCCGAACCGGGACTACCAACACTGAAGCTTTCTTT	CASSHSRTGTTNTEAFF	.	.	TRBV7-9	TRBJ1-1
TGTGCCAGCAGTTTTTCAGGGCTTAGCTCCTACGAGCAGTACTTC	CASSFSGLSSYEQYF	.	.	TRBV27	TRBJ2-7
TGTGCCAGCAGCTTACAATATCGGGAGGGGGTGCTATACAATGAGCAGTTCTTC	CASSLQYREGVLYNEQFF	.	TRBD2	TRBV13	TRBJ2-1
TGTGCCAGCAGCCCGCAGGGACAGGGGTATGATACGCAGTATTTT	CASSPQGQGYDTQYF	.	TRBD1	TRBV5-6	TRBJ2-3
TGTGCCAGCAGTTCCGATTTTGGTCCCTCTAGCGAGCAGTACTTC	CASSSDFGPSSEQYF	.	.	TRBV27	TRBJ2-7
TGTGCCAGCAGTTACGCTCTGGGCGGCGGGGGGGAGCAGTACTTC	CASSYALGGGGEQYF	.	TRBD2	TRBV6-5	TRBJ2-7
TGTGCCACCCGCCCCAGACTGACCGGGGAGCTGTTTTTT	CATRPRLTGELFF	.	.	TRBV6-5	TRBJ2-2
TGCGCCAGCAGCCAAGATGCAGCGGGAGGATTCTACAATGAGCAGTTCTTC	CASSQDAAGGFYNEQFF	.	TRBD2	TRBV4-3	TRBJ2-1
TGCGCCAGCAGCCAAGATCCAGTTACGAATGAGCAGTTCTTC	CASSQDPVTNEQFF	.	.	TRBV4-1	TRBJ2-1
TGTGCCTGGACCGGACAGGGGGTCTACGAGCAGTACTTC	CAWTGQGVYEQYF	.	TRBD1	TRBV30	TRBJ2-7
TGTGCCAGCAGCGTAGTTCCAACCAGTTTCACAGATACGCAGTATTTT	CASSVVPTSFTDTQYF	.	.	TRBV9	TRBJ2-3
TGTGCCAGCAGTTTAGGGGGGACAGGGGGCACTGAAGCTTTCTTT	CASSLGGTGGTEAFF	.	TRBD1	TRBV27	TRBJ1-1
TGCAGCGTTGCCGCGGGTACCTACGAGCAGTACTTC	CSVAAGTYEQYF	.	.	TRBV29-1	TRBJ2-7
TGTGCCAGCAGTCCAGGGGACAGGGTCTATGGCTACACCTTC	CASSPGDRVYGYTF	once	TRBD1	TRBV28	TRBJ1-2
TGCGCCAGCAGCCTCGACAGGGTTGGATTCACAGATACGCAGTATTTT	CASSLDRVGFTDTQYF	.	TRBD1	TRBV4-3	TRBJ2-3
TGCGCCAGCAGCTCAGCGGGGGGCGAAAACATTCAGTACTTC	CASSSAGGENIQYF	.	TRBD2	TRBV5-1	TRBJ2-4
TGTGCCAGCAGCTTCTTCGCGGGCAGAGACAATGAGCAGTTCTTC	CASSFFAGRDNEQFF	once	.	TRBV7-3	TRBJ2-1
TGCGCCAGCAGTTCCCGGGACTATGGCTACACCTTC	CASSSRDYGYTF	.	.	TRBV5-1	TRBJ1-2
TGTGCCAGCAGTTTATACCGGGGGAGGTCTGATACGCAGTATTTT	CASSLYRGRSDTQYF	.	.	TRBV28	TRBJ2-3
TGTGCCAGCGCGCTCTTGGACAGGTGGCGCGAGCAGTACTTC	CASALLDRWREQYF	.	TRBD1	TRBV27	TRBJ2-7
TGTGCCAGCAGTGAACTAGCGGGAGTCTCAGATACGCAGTATTTT	CASSELAGVSDTQYF	.	TRBD2	TRBV6-1	TRBJ2-3
TGTGCCAGCAGCTTGGGGGACACCTCCTGGGGCTATGGCTACACCTTC	CASSLGDTSWGYGYTF	once	.	TRBV5-8	TRBJ1-2
TGTGCCAGCAATCCCAGGGTTCGCGATGAGCAGTTCTTC	CASNPRVRDEQFF	.	.	TRBV28	TRBJ2-1
TGTGCCAGCAGCGTCGGCGGTGAAAAACTGTTTTTT	CASSVGGEKLFF	.	.	TRBV25-1	TRBJ1-4
TGTGCCAGCAGCTTAGGTCGGGACACTCTTTATGGCTACACCTTC	CASSLGRDTLYGYTF	.	.	TRBV11-1	TRBJ1-2
TGTGCCAGCAGCCCGTCCGCGGGTCCGTTACTTTATGGCTACACCTTC	CASSPSAGPLLYGYTF	.	.	TRBV9	TRBJ1-2
TGTGCCAGCAGTTTTACAGATAGCAATCAGCCCCAGCATTTT	CASSFTDSNQPQHF	.	.	TRBV28	TRBJ1-5
TGTGCCAGCAGTTCCTATACACAGGGGTACCCCTACGAGCAGTACTTC	CASSSYTQGYPYEQYF	once	TRBD1	TRBV27	TRBJ2-7
TGTGCCAGCAGTTCGGCTAGGCGGGGTGAAGAGACCCAGTACTTC	CASSSARRGEETQYF	.	.	TRBV28	TRBJ2-5
TGTGCCAGCAGCCTGACCCGACAGTCCAACACTGAAGCTTTCTTT	CASSLTRQSNTEAFF	.	.	TRBV5-5	TRBJ1-1
TGTGCCAGCAGACCACCCCCGGGACAGGGATCCTACGAGCAGTACTTC	CASRPPPGQGSYEQYF	.	TRBD1	TRBV7-2	TRBJ2-7
TGTGCTAGCAGCTTAGGGGGAGGGATGGAGACCCAGTACTTC	CASSLGGGMETQYF	.	.	TRBV7-7	TRBJ2-5
TGTGCCAGCAGCCAAGATCGAGCACGCTACGATGAGCAGTTCTTC	CASSQDRARYDEQFF	.	.	TRBV4-2	TRBJ2-1
TGTGCCAGCAGCTTAGCCCAATATCTGCCGGGTCCTTGGGATGAGCAGTTCTTC	CASSLAQYLPGPWDEQFF	.	.	TRBV7-3	TRBJ2-1
TGTGCCAGCAGTCACCAGCGGGAGCGGATCTCCGAGCAGTTCTTC	CASSHQRERISEQFF	few	TRBD2	TRBV27	TRBJ2-1
TGTGCCAGCAGCTTAGGAGGGGGGGCAGATACGCAGTATTTT	CASSLGGGADTQYF	few	.	TRBV13	TRBJ2-3
TGTGCCACCAGCAGTCGGGGGTCCGGAAACACCATATATTTT	CATSSRGSGNTIYF	.	.	TRBV15	TRBJ1-3
TGTGCCAGCACCAGGGCAAACACTGAAGCTTTCTTT	CASTRANTEAFF	once	.	TRBV7-8	TRBJ1-1
TGCGCCAGCAGCTGGTTTAGCGGTTCCTCGAACACCGGGGAGCTGTTTTTT	CASSWFSGSSNTGELFF	.	.	TRBV5-1	TRBJ2-2
TGTGCCTGGATGGGGGGGGCGGGTAGCACAGATACGCAGTATTTT	CAWMGGAGSTDTQYF	.	.	TRBV30	TRBJ2-3
TGTGCCAGCAGTGAAATGTTTGGGGCGCAAACTGAAGCTTTCTTT	CASSEMFGAQTEAFF	.	.	TRBV6-1	TRBJ1-1